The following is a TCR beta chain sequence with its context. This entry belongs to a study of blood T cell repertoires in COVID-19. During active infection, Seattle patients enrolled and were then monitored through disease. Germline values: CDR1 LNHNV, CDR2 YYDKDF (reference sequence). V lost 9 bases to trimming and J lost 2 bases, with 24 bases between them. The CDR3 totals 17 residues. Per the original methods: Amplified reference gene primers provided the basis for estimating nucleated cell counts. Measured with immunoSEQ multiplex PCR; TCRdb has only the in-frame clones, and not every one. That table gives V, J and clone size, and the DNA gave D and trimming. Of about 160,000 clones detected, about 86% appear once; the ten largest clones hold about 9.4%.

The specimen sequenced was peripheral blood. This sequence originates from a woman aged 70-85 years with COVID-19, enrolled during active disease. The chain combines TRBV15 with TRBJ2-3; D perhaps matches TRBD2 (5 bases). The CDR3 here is CATTEGWGALDTDTQYF. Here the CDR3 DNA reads TGTGCCACTACCGAAGGGTGGGGAGCTTTAGACACAGATACGCAGTATTTT.